This passage covers 22 T cell receptor beta chains from one sample sequenced in a study of T-cell reconstitution after alpha-beta-depleted transplantation in children. Using unique molecular identifiers, the investigators prepared the TCRbeta library. Using its own MiXCR run on the PCR reads, TCRdb lists one record per CDR3 protein. The data contain just under 150,000 distinct CDR3 sequences, 7.5% to 9% of them singletons. Source: PBMCs, mostly from graft donor cells, taken 180 days after TCRalphabeta/CD19-depleted stem cell transplant. These receptors were collected from a female patient aged 2-9 years who had a stem cell transplant for congenital amegakaryocytic thrombocytopenia, so the T cells may come from the graft donor.

This clonotype was found a few times. This chain uses TRBV20-1 with TRBJ2-5, with 10 positions matching TRBD2. Germline V gene lookup returns CDR1 DFQATT and CDR2 SNEGSKA (reference sequence). The CDR3 covers 15 residues. V lost 0 bases, J lost 5 bases, and 6 bases stayed unmatched. CDR3 nucleotide sequence: TGCAGTGCTAGAGAGGCTAGCGGGAGTATCGAGACCCAGTACTTC. Residues: CSAREASGSIETQYF.

This clonotype was picked up a small number of times. The CDR3 is CASSSGLAGGYNEQFF. In DNA form, the CDR3 reads TGCGCCAGCAGCTCAGGACTAGCGGGAGGGTACAATGAGCAGTTCTTC. The rearrangement uses TRBV5-1 and TRBJ2-1; 15 bases map to TRBD2. V was clipped by 3 bases and J by 4 bases; unmatched bases: 2. The CDR3 is 16 amino acids. Germline CDR1 SGHRS, CDR2 YFSETQ.

This clonotype was seen only a few times. The chain carries TRBV12-3 or TRBV12-4 and TRBJ2-1; D not resolved. The CDR3 is 13 residues long. V gave up 3 bases and J gave up 11 bases, with 14 bases separating them. Here the CDR3 reads CASSFGDTSKQFF. DNA for the CDR3: TGTGCCAGCAGTTTCGGCGACACCTCAAAGCAGTTCTTC.

This clonotype was picked up many times. This rearrangement joins TRBV20-1 to TRBJ1-1; D may be TRBD1 (6 bases). Trimming left V 6 bases short and J 0 bases short, with 20 bases between. CDR1 and CDR2 from the germline V gene are DFQATT and SNEGSKA (reference sequence). The CDR3 consists of 16 residues. The CDR3 region is CSANNDRDKMNTEAFF. The CDR3 DNA reads as TGCAGTGCCAATAATGACCGGGACAAAATGAACACTGAAGCTTTCTTT.

This clonotype was seen ten or more times. J is TRBJ1-2 and V is TRBV3-1, with a tentative D call TRBD1 (5 bases). The CDR3 totals 15 residues. Trimming took 0 bases from V and 4 from J, leaving 12 bases between them. Germline lookup yields CDR1 LGHDT and CDR2 YNNKEL (reference sequence). The CDR3 is CASSQDLRGTYGYTF. The DNA for the CDR3 is TGTGCCAGCAGCCAAGATTTACGGGGGACCTATGGCTACACCTTC.

There are many counts of this clonotype. This chain links TRBV12-3 or TRBV12-4 with TRBJ2-3, with D tentatively TRBD1 or TRBD2 (5 bases each). The V gene lost 3 bases and the J gene lost 7 bases, with 17 bases spanning the gap. The CDR3 runs 15 residues. In DNA, the CDR3 is TGTGCCAGCAGTTTCCTCCCGGGACCCTCGAATACGCAGTATTTT. It specifies CASSFLPGPSNTQYF.

This clonotype was counted only a few times. The V call is TRBV12-3 or TRBV12-4, the J call TRBJ2-1; no reliable D call. This CDR3 contains 14 residues. V was cut by 2 bases and J by 1 base, with 6 bases left in between. CDR3 DNA: TGTGCCAGCAGTTTATGGGTTTCCTACAATGAGCAGTTCTTC. This codes for CASSLWVSYNEQFF.

The J gene is TRBJ2-2, the V gene TRBV3-1; TRBD2 is a possible D gene (6 bases). V was trimmed by 1 base and J by 1 base, leaving 13 bases between them. Germline V gives CDR1 LGHDT, CDR2 YNNKEL (reference sequence). There are 17 residues in the CDR3. The DNA for the CDR3 is TGTGCCAGCAGCCAAGGATCAGCGGGTTGGAACACCGGGGAGCTGTTTTTT. It encodes CASSQGSAGWNTGELFF.

Concerning this clonotype: One junction end does not reproduce the germline sequence, and a read error may be involved. The gene calls are TRBV12-3 or TRBV12-4 and TRBJ2-1; unclear D gene. The CDR3 has 11 residues. The CDR3: CASRVNNEHFF. CDR3 nucleotide sequence: TGTGCCAGCAGAGTCAATAATGAGCACTTCTTC.

This clonotype was seen repeatedly, ten times or more. The CDR3 region is CASSGIGAANEKLFF. The CDR3 bases are TGCGCCAGCAGCGGGATAGGGGCGGCAAATGAAAAACTGTTTTTT. The chain is built from TRBV5-1 and TRBJ1-4; TRBD1 might be the D (5 bases). CDR1 and CDR2 (germline): SGHRS, YFSETQ. V was trimmed by 4 bases and J by 5 bases, leaving 15 bases between them. CDR3 length: 15 amino acids.

This clonotype was seen more than once but under ten times. The rearrangement links TRBV27 to TRBJ1-2; the match to TRBD1 covers 10 bases. Per germline, CDR1 MNHEY and CDR2 SMNVEV (reference sequence). CDR3 length: 16 amino acids. Trimming took 5 bases from V and 5 from J; bases not matched to a gene: 11. CDR3 sequence: CASSQTGGEGPYGYTF. The DNA of the CDR3 is TGTGCCAGCAGTCAGACAGGGGGCGAAGGTCCTTATGGCTACACCTTC.

Many counts were recorded for this clonotype. V is TRBV15 and J is TRBJ1-2; no clear D. Germline loops: CDR1 LNHNV, CDR2 YYDKDF (reference sequence). V lost 5 bases to trimming and J lost 9 bases, with 13 bases between them. The CDR3 runs to 12 residues. This CDR3 is CATSLGGSRYTF. Here the CDR3 DNA reads TGTGCCACCAGCCTCGGCGGGTCGCGCTACACCTTC.

This clonotype was seen ten or more times. The chain combines TRBV5-6 with TRBJ2-5; TRBD1 aligns across 8 bases. The CDR3 contains 16 residues. Germline assignment: CDR1 SGHDT and CDR2 YYEEEE. V was clipped by 1 base and J by 1 base; unmatched bases: 6. The CDR3 sequence: CASSLPRGLLQETQYF. The DNA of the CDR3 is TGTGCCAGCAGCTTGCCCAGGGGGCTCCTCCAAGAGACCCAGTACTTC.

Remarks on this clonotype: A much larger clone lies a single base off, so this may be a read error. The chain links TRBV5-1 to TRBJ2-1, with D maybe TRBD1 (5 bases). The ends were cut back, 0 bases at V and 9 bases at J, with 13 bases in the middle. The CDR3 has 14 amino acids. CDR1 is SGHRS, CDR2 YFSETQ, per germline. CDR3 loop: CASSLDAGPGEQFF. In nucleotides, the CDR3 is TGCGCCAGCAGCTTGGATGCAGGGCCGGGTGAGCAGTTCTTC.

The chain carries TRBV5-6 and TRBJ2-3, with 10 bases identical to TRBD1. The germline V gene encodes CDR1 SGHDT and CDR2 YYEEEE. After removal of 4 bases from V and 3 bases from J, the junction contained 5 bases not matched to a gene. CDR3 size: 15 residues. The CDR3 is CASSRDRGSTDTQYF. The CDR3 DNA follows: TGTGCCAGCAGCCGGGACAGGGGAAGTACAGATACGCAGTATTTT.

In this sample, this clonotype turned up a few times. CDR3 sequence: CATSRGLEAGYGYTF. CDR3 coding DNA: TGTGCCACCAGCAGAGGGTTGGAAGCGGGGTATGGCTACACCTTC. The rearrangement links TRBV15 to TRBJ1-2; D remains ambiguous. This CDR3 has 15 amino acids. Trimming left V 1 base short and J 5 bases short, with 14 bases between. CDR1 and CDR2 (germline): LNHNV, YYDKDF (reference sequence). Full variable domain (rest looked up from reference TRBV15 and TRBJ1-2): DAMVIQNPRYQVTQFGKPVTLSCSQTLNHNVMYWYQQKSSQAPKLLFHYYDKDFNNEADTPDNFQSRRPNTSFCFLDIRSPGLGDTAMYLCATSRGLEAGYGYTFGSGTRLTVV.

This clonotype showed up just a few times. The chain employs TRBV5-1 and TRBJ1-1; tentative D call: TRBD1 (5 bases). The germline V gene has CDR1 SGHRS and CDR2 YFSETQ. The CDR3 covers 13 residues. V shed 7 bases and J shed 4 bases, with 14 bases lying between them. CDR3 in amino acids: CASALGPSTEAFF. CDR3 nucleotides: TGCGCCAGCGCCTTGGGGCCGAGCACTGAAGCTTTCTTT.

This clonotype has just a few counts. The chain is built from TRBV28 and TRBJ2-7; 8 bases are a match to TRBD2. The ends lost 4 bases at V and 5 bases at J; junction bases unmatched: 4. The CDR3 spans 13 residues. Germline CDR1 MDHEN, CDR2 SYDVKM. As DNA, the CDR3 is TGTGCCAGCAGTTCGGGGGGGCTTGACGAGCAGTACTTC. It encodes CASSSGGLDEQYF.

Many counts were recorded for this clonotype. The chain is built from TRBV20-1 and TRBJ2-7; D is unresolved. V was pared by 5 bases and J by 3 bases, with 11 bases between. Germline V lookup: CDR1 DFQATT, CDR2 SNEGSKA (reference sequence). The CDR3 loop spans 12 amino acids. CDR3 residues: CSASRTVYEQYF. CDR3 bases: TGCAGTGCTTCCCGGACGGTCTACGAGCAGTACTTC.

A few counts support this clonotype. The chain carries TRBV5-1 and TRBJ2-5; D possibly corresponds to TRBD2 (5 bases). V lost 3 bases and J 1 base, leaving 16 bases between the germline ends. The germline V gene has CDR1 SGHRS and CDR2 YFSETQ. This CDR3 has 16 residues. The CDR3 loop is CASSSVLSGVQETQYF. CDR3 nucleotides: TGCGCCAGCAGCTCCGTCCTTTCCGGGGTCCAAGAGACCCAGTACTTC.

Regarding this clonotype: Sequence at one end of the junction differs from germline and may be a read error. The chain has TRBV28 and TRBJ2-7; D is unresolved. Germline V lookup: CDR1 MDHEN, CDR2 SYDVKM. The CDR3 spans 16 residues. This CDR3 reads CASSLSTIDASYDQYF. CDR3 in DNA: TGTGCCAGCAGTTTATCGACAATAGACGCTTCCTACGACCAGTACTTC.

This clonotype came up many times. V is TRBV20-1 and J is TRBJ2-7; tentatively, D is TRBD1 (6 bases). This CDR3 contains 15 residues. Germline V lookup: CDR1 DFQATT, CDR2 SNEGSKA (reference sequence). Trimming pared 3 bases from V and 7 bases from J, leaving 22 bases between. The CDR3 bases are TGCAGTGCTAGGAAAACAGGGCTCCTTACGGGGGAGCAGTACTTC. Translation gives CSARKTGLLTGEQYF.